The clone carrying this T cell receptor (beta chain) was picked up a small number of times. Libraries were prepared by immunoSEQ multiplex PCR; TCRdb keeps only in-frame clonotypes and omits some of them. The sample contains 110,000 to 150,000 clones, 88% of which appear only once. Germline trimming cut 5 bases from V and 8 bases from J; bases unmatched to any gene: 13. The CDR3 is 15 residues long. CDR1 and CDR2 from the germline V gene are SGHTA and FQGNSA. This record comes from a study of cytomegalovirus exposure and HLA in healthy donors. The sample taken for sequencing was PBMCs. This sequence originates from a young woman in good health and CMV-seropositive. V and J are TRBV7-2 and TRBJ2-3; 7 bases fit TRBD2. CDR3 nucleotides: TGTGCCAGCAGCGAGACTAGCTCCACCCACGGTACGCAGTATTTT. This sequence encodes CASSETSSTHGTQYF.